The 25 T cell receptor beta chains below come from one sample, sequenced in a study of CD4 T cells in relation to SARS-CoV-2 and coronaviruses. TCRdb keeps only in-frame clones here, not all; method: immunoSEQ multiplex PCR. The sample has approximately 25,000 clones, around 79% seen once. Unexposed donor CD4+ T cells date from about 2011-2018, before the COVID-19 pandemic. Isolation of CD4+ T cells took place after about eleven days in culture. Their specific antigens are unknown. The specimen was CD4+ T cells from PBMCs, cultured in vitro. These receptors were collected from a human donor in good health.

V gene TRBV2 combines with J gene TRBJ1-4, with D maybe TRBD1 (5 bases). This CDR3 has 14 residues. Trimming removed 6 bases at V and 5 bases at J, with 13 bases between. Germline V CDR1 and CDR2: SNHLY, FYNNEI. The CDR3 here is CASSIQDLNEKLFF. CDR3 sequence (DNA): TGTGCCAGCAGCATACAGGATTTAAATGAAAAACTGTTTTTT.

V gene TRBV24-1 combines with J gene TRBJ2-7; 10 nucleotides line up with TRBD2. The V segment lost 4 bases and the J segment 7 bases; nucleotides outside the gene matches: 15. Germline CDR1 KGHDR, CDR2 SFDVKD. The CDR3 length is 17 residues. The CDR3: CATSDPSPSGSRMEQYF. In nucleotides, the CDR3 is TGTGCCACCAGTGACCCGTCACCTAGCGGGAGTAGAATGGAGCAGTACTTC.

The chain is built from TRBV5-6 and TRBJ1-2, with D tentatively TRBD1 (5 bases). CDR1 and CDR2 (germline): SGHDT, YYEEEE. V lost 5 bases to trimming and J lost 2 bases, with 10 bases between them. The CDR3 has 13 amino acids. CDR3 DNA: TGTGCCAGCAGTCAAGGGGTGAACTATGGCTACACCTTC. Its translation: CASSQGVNYGYTF.

This rearrangement joins TRBV19 to TRBJ1-1; D gene ambiguous. This CDR3 is built from 13 residues. Trimming took off 3 bases at V and 4 bases at J, with 9 bases between the two ends. Per germline, CDR1 LNHDA and CDR2 SQIVND (reference sequence). The CDR3 DNA is TGTGCCAGTAGTATCGGGCAGTTCACTGAAGCTTTCTTT. This encodes CASSIGQFTEAFF.

This clone was found once. This sequence joins TRBV24-1 and TRBJ1-2; 9 bases are shared with TRBD1. This CDR3 spans 15 amino acids. Trimming took 3 bases from V and 2 from J; bases not matched to a gene: 3. Germline V gives CDR1 KGHDR, CDR2 SFDVKD. CDR3 in DNA: TGTGCCACCAGTGATCGGACAGGGGCGAACTATGGCTACACCTTC. It yields the protein CATSDRTGANYGYTF.

The chain employs TRBV2 and TRBJ1-2, with D perhaps matching TRBD1 (5 bases). The V and J ends lost 6 bases and 1 base respectively, with 9 bases between them. The germline V gene has CDR1 SNHLY and CDR2 FYNNEI. The CDR3 is made up of 13 amino acids. DNA for the CDR3: TGTGCCAGCAGGGCAGGGAGTAACTATGGCTACACCTTC. Amino acids: CASRAGSNYGYTF.

The CDR3 region is CASGTSGDLTDTQYF. Written as DNA, the CDR3 is TGTGCCAGCGGGACTAGCGGGGACCTCACAGATACGCAGTATTTT. The J gene is TRBJ2-3, the V gene TRBV27; 13 bases agree with TRBD2. The V gene's germline CDR1 is MNHEY and CDR2 SMNVEV (reference sequence). With V trimmed by 8 bases and J by 2 bases, 4 bases remained unmatched. The CDR3 contains 15 residues.

This chain uses TRBV15 with TRBJ2-3; 13 bases map to TRBD2. The germline V gene has CDR1 LNHNV and CDR2 YYDKDF (reference sequence). The CDR3 covers 16 residues. The ends lost 1 base at V and 5 bases at J; junction bases unmatched: 3. The chain's CDR3 is CATSRGLAGGGDTQYF. Here the CDR3 DNA reads TGTGCCACCAGCAGAGGACTAGCGGGAGGAGGAGATACGCAGTATTTT.

The chain carries TRBV14 and TRBJ2-7, with a tentative D call TRBD2 (6 bases). The CDR3 loop spans 15 amino acids. Germline CDR1 reads SGHDN; CDR2 reads FVKESK. The ends were cut back, 3 bases at V and 0 bases at J, with 12 bases in the middle. DNA of the CDR3: TGTGCCAGCAGCCAGAGGAGGGGAAGCTCCTACGAGCAGTACTTC. Translation: CASSQRRGSSYEQYF.

The chain employs TRBV6-5 and TRBJ1-4, with 7 bases matching TRBD1. This CDR3 is 14 amino acids long. CDR1 is MNHEY and CDR2 is SVGAGI in the germline V gene. V gave up 4 bases and J gave up 4 bases; unmatched junction bases: 3. CDR3 sequence (DNA): TGTGCCAGCAGTTTGACAGGGAATAATGAAAAACTGTTTTTT. Translating gives CASSLTGNNEKLFF.

This clone was found a few times. The genes are TRBV5-4 and TRBJ1-2; D perhaps matches TRBD1 (5 bases). This CDR3 spans 15 amino acids. Trimming left V 0 bases short and J 3 bases short, with 12 bases between. Germline V CDR1 and CDR2: SGHNT, YYREEE (reference sequence). The DNA for the CDR3 is TGTGCCAGCAGCTTGGCAACAGGTCGGGACTATGGCTACACCTTC. This gives the protein CASSLATGRDYGYTF.

This rearrangement joins TRBV30 to TRBJ2-7; maybe TRBD2 (5 bases). Trimming shortened V by 4 bases and J by 3 bases, and 10 bases separated the two germline ends. CDR1 is GTSNPN, CDR2 SVGIG, per germline (reference sequence). The CDR3 spans 12 residues. In DNA, the CDR3 is TGTGCCTGGAATCGGGGTAGCTACGAGCAGTACTTC. Protein sequence: CAWNRGSYEQYF.

With respect to this clone: Mismatch with germline at one junction end may stem from a read error. This chain connects TRBV5-1 to TRBJ2-1; D might be TRBD2 (5 bases). This CDR3 is built from 15 residues. Germline CDR1 reads SGHRS; CDR2 reads YFSETQ. As DNA, the CDR3 is TGCGCCAGCAGTTTGGACTCTCCCTCCTACAATGAGCAGTTCTTC. Translation gives CASSLDSPSYNEQFF. Drawing the rest from reference TRBV5-1 and TRBJ2-1, the complete variable domain is KAGVTQTPRYLIKTRGQQVTLSCSPISGHRSVSWYQQTPGQGLQFLFEYFSETQRNKGNFPGRFSGRQFSNSRSEMNVSTLELGDSALYLCASSLDSPSYNEQFFGPGTRLTVL.

This chain links TRBV9 with TRBJ2-5; the D gene is possibly TRBD2 (6 bases). Germline V gene lookup returns CDR1 SGDLS and CDR2 YYNGEE. The CDR3 covers 14 residues. V was shortened by 1 base and J by 7 bases, with 14 bases between the two germline ends. CDR3 DNA sequence: TGTGCCAGCAGCGTATTGCCTAGCGAAGGGACCCAGTACTTC. Amino acids: CASSVLPSEGTQYF. Using reference TRBV9 and TRBJ2-5 for the parts outside the CDR3, the full variable domain is DSGVTQTPKHLITATGQRVTLRCSPRSGDLSVYWYQQSLDQGLQFLIQYYNGEERAKGNILERFSAQQFPDLHSELNLSSLELGDSALYFCASSVLPSEGTQYFGPGTRLLVL.

V usage is TRBV30 and J usage is TRBJ1-5; a possible D gene is TRBD1 (5 bases). The V and J ends lost 2 bases and 2 bases respectively, with 16 bases between them. Germline CDR1 is GTSNPN and CDR2 is SVGIG (reference sequence). The CDR3 covers 16 residues. The CDR3 DNA follows: TGTGCCTGGAGTCCCTGGACATTCGATGGCAATCAGCCCCAGCATTTT. Protein sequence: CAWSPWTFDGNQPQHF. The variable domain in full, with the rest retrieved from reference TRBV30 and TRBJ1-5, is SQTIHQWPATLVQPVGSPLSLECTVEGTSNPNLYWYRQAAGRGLQLLFYSVGIGQISSEVPQNLSASRPQDRQFILSSKKLLLSDSGFYLCAWSPWTFDGNQPQHFGDGTRLSIL.

The CDR3 DNA sequence: TGTGCCAGCAGCTTAAGGGGCGGAGGAACTAATGAAAAACTGTTTTTT. Amino acid sequence: CASSLRGGGTNEKLFF. The chain links TRBV7-6 to TRBJ1-4; possibly TRBD1 for D (5 bases). V gave up 2 bases and J gave up 1 base, with 11 bases separating them. The CDR3 is 16 residues long. Germline lookup yields CDR1 SGHVS and CDR2 FNYEAQ.

There are a few counts of this clone. The genes are TRBV6-4 and TRBJ2-2; D is undetermined. The germline CDR1 and CDR2 sequences are MRHNA and SNTAGT. This CDR3 comprises 13 residues. V lost 0 bases to trimming and J lost 5 bases, with 4 bases between them. CDR3 amino acids: CASSDSGTGELFF. CDR3 coding DNA: TGTGCCAGCAGTGACTCCGGGACCGGGGAGCTGTTTTTT.

Here the CDR3 DNA reads TGTGCCAGTAGTCTGACTAGCGGGAGCTCTGGGGCCAACGTCCTGACTTTC. Translated, it gives CASSLTSGSSGANVLTF. The genes are TRBV19 and TRBJ2-6; 12 bases line up with TRBD2. The ends lost 5 bases at V and 0 bases at J; junction bases unmatched: 2. The CDR3 totals 17 residues. The germline V gene encodes CDR1 LNHDA and CDR2 SQIVND (reference sequence).

This chain uses TRBV30 with TRBJ2-6; D gene uncertain. V lost 5 bases, J lost 0 bases, and 5 bases lay in between. The CDR3 contains 13 residues. Germline lookup yields CDR1 GTSNPN and CDR2 SVGIG (reference sequence). Here the CDR3 DNA reads TGTGCCTGGGGATACTCTGGGGCCAACGTCCTGACTTTC. Protein product: CAWGYSGANVLTF.

V usage is TRBV12-3 or TRBV12-4 and J usage is TRBJ1-5, with D possibly matching TRBD1 (5 bases). The V and J ends lost 5 bases and 6 bases respectively, with 8 bases between them. The CDR3 covers 12 residues. CDR3 sequence reads: CASSLRGQPQHF. The DNA of the CDR3 is TGTGCCAGCAGTCTTAGGGGTCAGCCCCAGCATTTT.

The CDR3 region has the DNA TGTGCCAGCAGGACAGTCGACTATGGCTACACCTTC. It encodes CASRTVDYGYTF. This sequence joins TRBV2 and TRBJ1-2, with D perhaps matching TRBD1 (5 bases). Trimming took off 6 bases at V and 3 bases at J, with 8 bases between the two ends. Germline V CDR1 and CDR2: SNHLY, FYNNEI. There are 12 residues in the CDR3.

The chain employs TRBV4-2 and TRBJ2-7; the match to TRBD1 covers 9 bases. This CDR3 region has 15 residues. The ends lost 0 bases at V and 3 bases at J; junction bases unmatched: 3. Germline V lookup: CDR1 LGHNA, CDR2 YNFKEQ. CDR3 bases: TGTGCCAGCAGCCAAGACCCGGGACAGGGCTACGAGCAGTACTTC. Amino acid sequence: CASSQDPGQGYEQYF.

The V and J genes are TRBV19 and TRBJ2-1; 9 bases agree with TRBD1. The CDR3 totals 16 residues. CDR1 LNHDA and CDR2 SQIVND come from the germline V gene (reference sequence). With 5 bases clipped from V and 3 bases from J, the junction kept 8 bases outside the gene matches. The CDR3 DNA is TGTGCCAGTAGTGAACAGGGGGCGGTTGTCTACAATGAGCAGTTCTTC. Encoded protein: CASSEQGAVVYNEQFF.

This clone was detected only a few times. J is TRBJ2-5 and V is TRBV5-5; 9 positions agree with TRBD1. Germline lookup yields CDR1 SGHKS and CDR2 YYEKEE (reference sequence). This CDR3 spans 16 amino acids. After removal of 1 base from V and 2 bases from J, the junction contained 6 bases not matched to a gene. The CDR3 DNA sequence: TGTGCCAGCAGCTTGCAACAGGGGGCCGGGCAAGAGACCCAGTACTTC. Its translation is CASSLQQGAGQETQYF. The complete variable domain, with remaining parts taken from reference TRBV5-5 and TRBJ2-5, reads DAGVTQSPTHLIKTRGQQVTLRCSPISGHKSVSWYQQVLGQGPQFIFQYYEKEERGRGNFPDRFSARQFPNYSSELNVNALLLGDSALYLCASSLQQGAGQETQYFGPGTRLLVL.

The rearrangement uses TRBV28 and TRBJ1-3, with D hard to call. From germline, CDR1 is MDHEN and CDR2 SYDVKM. The CDR3 runs 15 residues. Trimming pared 7 bases from V and 4 bases from J, leaving 17 bases between. CDR3 sequence reads: CASISQEGRGNTIYF. Written as DNA, the CDR3 is TGTGCCAGCATCTCCCAGGAGGGTCGCGGAAACACCATATATTTT.